This TCR beta chain emerged from a study of T cells after posttransplantation cyclophosphamide. General study results and limits: Tissue-infiltrating T cells from skin or gut overlapped little with blood T cells.

The related graft donor's blood sample was taken on the day of bone marrow donation. This clone has at least ten counts. What it binds is unknown. Assay: immunoSEQ multiplex PCR; the TCRdb copy retains only in-frame clones and omits some. The record shows fewer than 35,000 clones for this sample, with no singletons present. V was clipped by 6 bases and J by 11 bases; unmatched bases: 5. This CDR3 spans 12 amino acids. The germline gives CDR1 MNHEY, CDR2 SVGEGT. Sequenced material: PBMCs. This receptor was taken from a young woman in good health and a related stem cell transplant donor. This sequence joins TRBV6-2 or TRBV6-3 and TRBJ1-1, with TRBD1 matching 11 bases. This chain's CDR3 is CASSRGQGAAFF. CDR3 in DNA: TGTGCCAGCAGCCGCGGACAGGGGGCGGCTTTCTTT.